This is a list of T cell receptor beta chains from one sample in a study of shared clonotypes between healthy human individuals. Measured with immunoSEQ multiplex PCR; TCRdb has only the in-frame clones, and not every one. Of hundreds of thousands of clones in the sample, around three quarters were seen once. Sequenced: memory CD4+ T cells sorted from blood. The receptors here all came from a woman aged 30 to 39 in good health. Each CDR3 is given with its conserved first and last residue. A D gene is named only where the DNA matches it firmly. The size of a clone is reported for some rows only, either as once, few or many, or as a class for expanded clones.

j_call clone_size d_call v_call cdr3_aa cdr3_nt
TRBJ2-4 NA TRBD1 TRBV4-1 CASSQDRGDRGKNIQYF TGCGCCAGCAGCCAAGATAGGGGAGACAGGGGCAAAAACATTCAGTACTTC
TRBJ2-5 NA TRBD2 TRBV11-2 CASSVGLAGAALETQYF TGTGCCAGCAGCGTGGGACTAGCGGGCGCGGCCTTAGAGACCCAGTACTTC
TRBJ2-3 NA TRBD1 TRBV2 CASSRDRVFTDTQYF TGTGCCAGCAGCCGGGACAGGGTTTTCACAGATACGCAGTATTTT
TRBJ2-7 NA NA TRBV18 CASSQGTRGKYEQYF TGTGCCAGCTCACAGGGTACTCGCGGGAAATACGAGCAGTACTTC
TRBJ2-7 NA NA TRBV6-1 CASSQGFRGEQYF TGTGCCAGCAGTCAGGGCTTCCGGGGCGAGCAGTACTTC
TRBJ2-7 NA TRBD1 TRBV19 CASRRQGGDEQYF TGTGCCAGTCGACGACAGGGTGGCGACGAGCAGTACTTC
TRBJ2-1 NA NA TRBV28 CASSLYQGRNEQFF TGTGCCAGCAGTTTATACCAGGGTCGCAATGAGCAGTTCTTC
TRBJ2-5 few TRBD2 TRBV5-1 CASSLAGLASRETQYF TGCGCCAGCAGCTTGGCAGGACTAGCTTCGAGAGAGACCCAGTACTTC
TRBJ1-5 NA NA TRBV10-3 CAISPGGNQPQHF TGTGCCATCAGTCCAGGGGGCAATCAGCCCCAGCATTTT
TRBJ1-5 few NA TRBV2 CASSFHEGGNQPQHF TGTGCCAGCAGTTTCCATGAAGGTGGCAATCAGCCCCAGCATTTT
TRBJ1-3 NA TRBD1 TRBV11-2 CASSLGDRGKSGNTIYF TGTGCCAGCAGCTTAGGAGACAGGGGGAAGTCTGGAAACACCATATATTTT
TRBJ2-1 NA NA TRBV6-1 CASSADPTRNEQFF TGTGCCAGCAGTGCCGACCCAACTCGTAATGAGCAGTTCTTC
TRBJ1-1 NA TRBD1 TRBV5-1 CASFRTGGATEAFF TGCGCCAGCTTCCGGACAGGGGGTGCCACTGAAGCTTTCTTT
TRBJ2-4 NA NA TRBV2 CASSEASLKNIQYF TGTGCCAGCAGTGAAGCGAGCTTAAAAAACATTCAGTACTTC
TRBJ1-5 few NA TRBV6-1 CASSESRANQPQHF TGTGCCAGCAGTGAGAGCAGGGCAAATCAGCCCCAGCATTTT
TRBJ2-1 few NA TRBV10-1 CASSGQRSHEQFF TGCGCCAGCAGTGGACAGCGGTCCCATGAGCAGTTCTTC
TRBJ2-7 NA NA TRBV6-1 CASGWTARRSYEQYF TGTGCCAGCGGGTGGACAGCCCGCCGCTCCTACGAGCAGTACTTC
TRBJ1-1 few TRBD1 TRBV15 CATSRGQGSEAFF TGTGCCACCAGCAGAGGACAGGGTTCTGAAGCTTTCTTT
TRBJ1-1 NA NA TRBV5-4 CASSQVSNTEAFF TGTGCCAGCAGCCAAGTATCGAACACTGAAGCTTTCTTT
TRBJ2-2 NA TRBD2 TRBV27 CASSSYSGRAHTGELFF TGTGCCAGCAGTTCCTATAGCGGGAGAGCCCACACCGGGGAGCTGTTTTTT
TRBJ2-6 NA NA TRBV19 CASSSPGVPSGANVLTF TGTGCCAGTAGTAGTCCAGGGGTCCCTTCTGGGGCCAACGTCCTGACTTTC
TRBJ2-3 NA TRBD1 TRBV11-1 CASSWTGTTDTQYF TGTGCCAGCAGCTGGACAGGGACTACAGATACGCAGTATTTT
TRBJ2-1 NA NA TRBV11-1 CASSLKGVGQFF TGTGCCAGCAGCTTAAAGGGAGTTGGGCAGTTCTTC
TRBJ1-1 NA NA TRBV29-1 CSVKPANTEAFF TGCAGCGTTAAGCCCGCGAACACTGAAGCTTTCTTT
TRBJ2-2 few NA TRBV5-5 CASSLGRELFF TGTGCCAGCAGCTTGGGGCGGGAGCTGTTTTTT
TRBJ2-7 NA TRBD2 TRBV2 CASKRDHPPNEQYF TGTGCCAGCAAGCGGGACCACCCACCCAACGAGCAGTACTTC
TRBJ1-2 few NA TRBV5-5 CASSFTGLYGYTF TGTGCCAGCAGCTTTACAGGGCTCTATGGCTACACCTTC
TRBJ2-7 NA TRBD2 TRBV6-5 CATTTSGYEQYF TGTGCCACCACGACTAGCGGATACGAGCAGTACTTC
TRBJ2-7 once NA TRBV7-2 CASSTNPGPKTQYF TGTGCCAGCAGCACAAACCCAGGGCCGAAGACACAGTACTTC
TRBJ1-1 NA NA TRBV18 CASSQGAGLREAFF TGTGCCAGCTCACAAGGGGCTGGACTCCGTGAAGCTTTCTTT
TRBJ2-3 NA TRBD1 TRBV11-1 CASSSPGTGVTDTQYF TGTGCCAGCAGCTCGCCCGGGACAGGGGTCACAGATACGCAGTATTTT
TRBJ1-2 NA NA TRBV6-5 CASSRDYVAGYTF TGTGCCAGCAGCCGGGACTACGTAGCTGGCTACACCTTC
TRBJ2-5 NA NA TRBV5-1 CASSLVAVRETQYF TGCGCCAGCAGCTTGGTAGCGGTCCGCGAGACCCAGTACTTC
TRBJ2-5 NA TRBD2 TRBV6-5 CASSYSNLAEETQYF TGTGCCAGCAGTTACTCGAACCTAGCGGAAGAGACCCAGTACTTC
TRBJ1-1 NA TRBD1 TRBV25-1 CASSDLGGLNTEAFF TGTGCCAGCAGTGATTTAGGGGGCCTGAACACTGAAGCTTTCTTT
TRBJ2-1 NA TRBD1 TRBV12-5 CASGLGQGAHNEQFF TGTGCTAGTGGTTTGGGACAGGGAGCACACAATGAGCAGTTCTTC
TRBJ2-3 NA TRBD2 TRBV4-1 CASSQEVAGVTDTQYF TGCGCCAGCAGCCAAGAGGTAGCGGGAGTCACAGATACGCAGTATTTT
TRBJ2-3 NA NA TRBV29-1 CSVEIGPSTDTQYF TGCAGCGTTGAAATTGGACCTAGCACAGATACGCAGTATTTT
TRBJ2-2 NA NA TRBV10-3 CAISASAWYTGELFF TGTGCCATCAGTGCGTCCGCCTGGTACACCGGGGAGCTGTTTTTT
TRBJ2-5 few NA TRBV5-4 CASSLRFQETQYF TGTGCCAGCAGCTTGAGGTTCCAAGAGACCCAGTACTTC
TRBJ2-1 NA NA TRBV6-1 CASLAGDVNEQFF TGTGCCAGCCTAGCAGGGGATGTGAATGAGCAGTTCTTC
TRBJ2-4 once TRBD2 TRBV2 CASTEREENIQYF TGTGCCAGCACCGAGCGGGAGGAAAACATTCAGTACTTC
TRBJ2-4 few NA TRBV7-2 CASSPRNIQYF TGTGCCAGCAGCCCAAGGAACATTCAGTACTTC
TRBJ1-4 NA TRBD1 TRBV4-1 CASSSSQGGWEKLFF TGCGCCAGCAGCTCAAGCCAAGGGGGCTGGGAAAAACTGTTTTTT
TRBJ2-1 few NA TRBV5-1 CASSLVLAGADEQFF TGCGCCAGCAGCTTGGTCCTAGCCGGGGCCGATGAGCAGTTCTTC
TRBJ2-5 NA TRBD2 TRBV7-9 CASSRGGGETQYF TGTGCCAGCAGCCGGGGCGGGGGAGAGACCCAGTACTTC
TRBJ1-6 NA NA TRBV6-4 CASSDPGQTPLHF TGTGCCAGCAGTGATCCCGGACAGACACCCCTCCACTTT
TRBJ2-1 NA TRBD2 TRBV11-1 CASSFSTSGTYNEQFF TGTGCCAGCAGCTTCTCGACTAGCGGGACCTACAATGAGCAGTTCTTC
TRBJ2-2 few NA TRBV6-4 CASSAQNTGELFF TGTGCCAGCAGTGCCCAGAACACCGGGGAGCTGTTTTTT
TRBJ1-2 NA TRBD1 TRBV6-5 CASRTNQGARGYTF TGTGCCAGCAGGACTAATCAGGGGGCGAGGGGCTACACCTTC
TRBJ1-3 NA NA TRBV6-4 CASSDSRQDYYF TGTGCCAGCAGTGACTCGAGGCAGGATTATTACTTT
TRBJ2-7 NA TRBD2 TRBV10-3 CAIKRGGVGHEQYF TGTGCCATCAAAAGGGGAGGGGTCGGCCACGAGCAGTACTTC
TRBJ2-1 NA NA TRBV27 CASSLRGAPSYNEQFF TGTGCCAGCAGTTTGAGGGGAGCTCCCTCCTACAATGAGCAGTTCTTC
TRBJ2-3 many TRBD2 TRBV5-4 CASSPGGTSGTDTQYF TGTGCCAGCAGCCCAGGCGGGACTAGCGGCACAGATACGCAGTATTTT
TRBJ2-1 NA NA TRBV9 CASSGQGWNNEQFF TGTGCCAGCAGCGGGCAGGGGTGGAACAATGAGCAGTTCTTC